This is a list of T cell receptor beta chains from one sample in a study of blood T cell repertoires in COVID-19. Generated by immunoSEQ multiplex PCR, the TCRdb table keeps only in-frame clones and is missing some. The table includes roughly 360,000 clones, more than 70% detected once. Sequenced material: PBMCs or T cells enriched from blood (not recorded which). The receptors derive from a man aged 25-45 years who had recovered from COVID-19. Each CDR3 is given with its conserved first and last residue. The D gene is left open where the match is weak. The size of a clone is reported for some rows only, either as once, few or many, or as a class for expanded clones.

>.|TRBJ1-3|TRBV19|.
CASSIPAGRAGSGNTIYF
TGTGCCAGTAGTATACCAGCGGGCAGGGCCGGCTCTGGAAACACCATATATTTT
>.|TRBJ1-6|TRBV15|.
CATSRDLSRGYNSPLHF
TGTGCCACCAGCAGAGATCTTTCCAGGGGTTACAATTCACCCCTCCACTTT
>.|TRBJ2-5|TRBV5-1|.
CASSLGQGPQETQYF
TGCGCCAGCAGCTTGGGTCAGGGTCCCCAAGAGACCCAGTACTTC
>.|TRBJ2-1|TRBV6-5|.
CASSYSLPSYNEQFF
TGTGCCAGCAGTTACTCACTACCTAGCTACAATGAGCAGTTCTTC
>.|TRBJ1-1|TRBV5-1|.
CASSPPPSGMNTEAFF
TGCGCCAGCAGCCCCCCTCCCTCGGGTATGAACACTGAAGCTTTCTTT
>few|TRBJ1-6|TRBV5-1|.
CASSLVARGDSPLHF
TGCGCCAGCAGCTTGGTCGCCAGGGGTGATTCACCCCTCCACTTT
>.|TRBJ2-3|TRBV10-3|TRBD2
CAISAPLAGASSSTDTQYF
TGTGCCATCAGTGCCCCCCTAGCGGGGGCTTCCTCTAGCACAGATACGCAGTATTTT
>.|TRBJ2-4|TRBV7-9|TRBD1
CASSLAGRGRDIQYF
TGTGCCAGCAGCTTAGCGGGCAGGGGGCGCGACATTCAGTACTTC
>.|TRBJ1-4|TRBV3-1/TRBV3-2|.
CASSQRQNNEKLFF
TGTGCCAGCAGCCAAAGACAGAATAATGAAAAACTGTTTTTT
>.|TRBJ1-2|TRBV6-2/TRBV6-3|.
CASSSPGNYGYTF
TGTGCCAGCAGTTCCCCCGGGAACTATGGCTACACCTTC
>.|TRBJ2-5|TRBV4-1|TRBD2
CASSQDPGLAGAFQETQYF
TGCGCCAGCAGCCAAGATCCGGGACTAGCGGGCGCCTTCCAAGAGACCCAGTACTTC